This TCR beta chain was recovered during a study of PD-1 blockade in classical Hodgkin lymphoma. Overall study context: Once every 2 weeks, patients received intravenous nivolumab at 3 mg/kg. Study observations and caveats: Only CD4+ TCR diversity, not CD8+, had risen significantly by C4D1. Baseline diversity resembling that of newly diagnosed patients was seen in complete responders.

The CDR3 has 16 amino acids. Trimming took off 0 bases at V and 7 bases at J, with 13 bases between the two ends. The germline V gene has CDR1 MNHNS and CDR2 SASEGT. Time point specified: cycle 4 day 1 (C4D1), after 6 weeks of nivolumab. Every patient was affected by relapse after autologous stem cell transplantation, while exposure to brentuximab vedotin was not uniform. As regards this clone: What it binds is not known.

Here immunoSEQ multiplex PCR was the method, and the copy in TCRdb shows in-frame clones only, minus some. The table has 50,000 to 65,000 clones, 91% seen once. The TCR was taken from a human donor with classical Hodgkin lymphoma. The V gene is TRBV6-1, the J gene TRBJ1-6; perhaps TRBD1 as D (5 bases). Sequencing used peripheral blood mononuclear cells (PBMCs), obtained before the fourth cycle of nivolumab. CDR3 bases: TGTGCCAGCAGTGAAGCCTCCAGGGCCACGAATTCACCCCTCCACTTT. Translated, it gives CASSEASRATNSPLHF.